The 12 T cell receptor beta chains given below trace back to one sample, sequenced in a study of cytomegalovirus exposure and HLA in healthy donors. The PCR contained 60 Vbeta and 13 Jbeta primers. The data were produced by immunoSEQ multiplex PCR, yet TCRdb's version contains in-frame clones alone and is incomplete. Of 90,000 to 120,000 clones detected, 60% to 80% appear once; the ten largest clones hold roughly 5%. The sequenced material came from PBMCs. These receptors all stem from a man aged 55 to 70 in good health and CMV-seropositive.

V usage is TRBV10-3 and J usage is TRBJ2-3; no definite D call. V gave up 6 bases and J gave up 2 bases, with 12 bases separating them. Per germline, CDR1 ENHRY and CDR2 SYGVKD. The CDR3 loop spans 14 amino acids. Written as DNA, the CDR3 is TGTGCCATCAGGGCAGGCGAGATCACAGATACGCAGTATTTT. Protein product: CAIRAGEITDTQYF.

This sequence joins TRBV7-8 and TRBJ1-1; D remains unclear. V was cut by 5 bases and J by 4 bases, with 11 bases left in between. The CDR3 totals 13 residues. The germline V gene has CDR1 SGHVS and CDR2 FQNEAQ. The CDR3 DNA sequence: TGTGCCAGCAGCCCCCGCGTGTCCACTGAAGCTTTCTTT. Its translation is CASSPRVSTEAFF. The full variable domain, rest sourced from reference TRBV7-8 and TRBJ1-1, is GAGVSQSPRYKVAKRGQDVALRCDPISGHVSLFWYQQALGQGPEFLTYFQNEAQLDKSGLPSDRFFAERPEGSVSTLKIQRTQQEDSAVYLCASSPRVSTEAFFGQGTRLTVV.

Notes on this clone: The same CDR3 also results from other DNA sequences found in this sample. CDR3 sequence reads: CASSWTGGYEQYF. CDR3 DNA: TGCGCCAGCAGCTGGACAGGGGGCTACGAGCAGTACTTC. This rearrangement joins TRBV5-1 to TRBJ2-7, with TRBD1 identical over 10 bases. V gave up 3 bases and J gave up 3 bases; unmatched junction bases: 0. Germline V CDR1 and CDR2: SGHRS, YFSETQ. CDR3 length: 13 amino acids.

This rearrangement joins TRBV4-3 to TRBJ1-1; no clear D. CDR3 length: 13 residues. V gave up 4 bases and J gave up 1 base, with 7 bases separating them. The V gene's germline CDR1 is LGHNA and CDR2 YSLEER. The CDR3 bases are TGCGCCAGCAGCCTTACAAGGAACACTGAAGCTTTCTTT. Amino acid sequence: CASSLTRNTEAFF.

The V gene is TRBV4-2, the J gene TRBJ2-7; 12 nucleotides match TRBD2. CDR1 is LGHNA, CDR2 YNFKEQ, per germline. The V gene end was trimmed by 4 bases and the J gene end by 2 bases; junction bases not matched to a gene: 12. This CDR3 region has 18 residues. DNA of the CDR3: TGTGCCAGCAGCCCAAATGTGGGGAGGACTAGCGGGGCCTACGAGCAGTACTTC. Amino acid sequence: CASSPNVGRTSGAYEQYF.

The chain recombines TRBV4-3 with TRBJ1-2, with TRBD1 matching 8 bases. V was clipped by 2 bases and J by 8 bases; unmatched bases: 10. In germline, CDR1 is LGHNA, CDR2 YSLEER. This CDR3 region has 15 residues. The DNA of the CDR3 is TGCGCCAGCAGCCAAACCCGACAGGGGATATGGGGCTACACCTTC. It specifies CASSQTRQGIWGYTF.

This sequence joins TRBV7-9 and TRBJ2-1; 11 nucleotides line up with TRBD2. The CDR3 length is 18 residues. The V gene end was trimmed by 4 bases and the J gene end by 10 bases; junction bases not matched to a gene: 18. Germline CDR1 and CDR2: SEHNR and FQNEAQ (reference sequence). The CDR3 here is CASSSLKWYSGGVGEQFF. The DNA of the CDR3 is TGTGCCAGCAGCTCCCTCAAGTGGTATAGCGGGGGGGTTGGGGAGCAGTTCTTC.

This sequence joins TRBV5-5 and TRBJ1-3, with D possibly TRBD1 on 6 matching bases. The CDR3 is made up of 16 amino acids. CDR1 SGHKS and CDR2 YYEKEE come from the germline V gene (reference sequence). V was cut by 1 base and J by 1 base, with 12 bases left in between. This chain's CDR3 is CASSLPGHNSGNTIYF. The DNA of the CDR3 is TGTGCCAGCAGCTTGCCGGGACACAATTCTGGAAACACCATATATTTT.

V and J are TRBV7-2 and TRBJ2-2; 11 bases are shared with TRBD2. J was trimmed by 0 bases and V by 6 bases; bases with no gene match: 3. Per germline, CDR1 SGHTA and CDR2 FQGNSA. CDR3 length: 16 residues. The CDR3 protein is CASRSSGGSNTGELFF. Written as DNA, the CDR3 is TGTGCCAGCAGATCTAGCGGGGGGTCGAACACCGGGGAGCTGTTTTTT.

This rearrangement joins TRBV6-1 to TRBJ1-2; D perhaps matches TRBD1 (5 bases). Looked up from germline, CDR1 is MNHNS and CDR2 is SASEGT. The ends were cut back, 3 bases at V and 2 bases at J, with 13 bases in the middle. This CDR3 is built from 15 residues. CDR3 in DNA: TGTGCCAGCAGTGATCACGGGGGTTCGAACTATGGCTACACCTTC. Residues: CASSDHGGSNYGYTF.

The rearrangement links TRBV5-4 to TRBJ2-6, with D tentatively TRBD1 (6 bases). Per germline, CDR1 SGHNT and CDR2 YYREEE (reference sequence). The CDR3 is 15 residues long. V was cut by 0 bases and J by 2 bases, with 6 bases left in between. Written as DNA, the CDR3 is TGTGCCAGCAGCTTGGGGGGGCCTGGGGCCAACGTCCTGACTTTC. It translates to CASSLGGPGANVLTF.

For this clone: At one end the junction does not follow the germline gene, possibly because of a read error. The chain uses TRBV7-9 and TRBJ2-3, with TRBD2 matching over 10 bases. The V gene's germline CDR1 is SEHNR and CDR2 FQNEAQ (reference sequence). CDR3 length: 16 amino acids. The DNA for the CDR3 is TGTTCCAGCAGCTTAGGGAATAGCGGGGGGACAGATACGCAGTATTTT. Its protein is CSSSLGNSGGTDTQYF. Complete variable domain (other parts from reference TRBV7-9 and TRBJ2-3): DTGVSQNPRHKITKRGQNVTFRCDPISEHNRLYWYRQTLGQGPEFLTYFQNEAQLEKSRLLSDRFSAERPKGSFSTLEIQRTEQGDSAMYLCSSSLGNSGGTDTQYFGPGTRLTVL.